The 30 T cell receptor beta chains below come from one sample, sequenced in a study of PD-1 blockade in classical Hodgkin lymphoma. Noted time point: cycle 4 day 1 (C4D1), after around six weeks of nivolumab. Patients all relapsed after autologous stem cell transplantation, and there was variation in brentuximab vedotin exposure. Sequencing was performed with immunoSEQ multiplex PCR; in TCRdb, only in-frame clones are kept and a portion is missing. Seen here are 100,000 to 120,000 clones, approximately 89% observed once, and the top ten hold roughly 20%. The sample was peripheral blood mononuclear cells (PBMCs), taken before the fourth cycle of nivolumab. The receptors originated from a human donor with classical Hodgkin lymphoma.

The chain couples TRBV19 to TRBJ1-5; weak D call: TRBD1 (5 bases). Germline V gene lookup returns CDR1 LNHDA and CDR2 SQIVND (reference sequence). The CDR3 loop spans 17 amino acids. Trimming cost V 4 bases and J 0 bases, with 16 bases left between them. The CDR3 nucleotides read TGTGCCAGTAGTAGGGGACGGATAGGGGCTAGCAATCAGCCCCAGCATTTT. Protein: CASSRGRIGASNQPQHF.

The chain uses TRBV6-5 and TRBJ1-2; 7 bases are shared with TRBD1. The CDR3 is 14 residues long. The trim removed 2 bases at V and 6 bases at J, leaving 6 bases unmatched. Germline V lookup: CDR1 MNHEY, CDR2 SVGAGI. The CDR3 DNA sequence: TGTGCCAGCAGTTACATAAAAGGGGGCCATGGCTACACCTTC. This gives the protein CASSYIKGGHGYTF.

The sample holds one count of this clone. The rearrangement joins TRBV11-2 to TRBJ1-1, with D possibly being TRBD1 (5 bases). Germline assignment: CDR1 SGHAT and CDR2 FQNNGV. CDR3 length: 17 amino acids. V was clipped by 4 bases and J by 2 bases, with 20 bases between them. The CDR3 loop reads CASSSTPGSGLNTEAFF. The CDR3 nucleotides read TGTGCCAGCAGCTCAACCCCCGGGTCGGGGCTTAACACTGAAGCTTTCTTT.

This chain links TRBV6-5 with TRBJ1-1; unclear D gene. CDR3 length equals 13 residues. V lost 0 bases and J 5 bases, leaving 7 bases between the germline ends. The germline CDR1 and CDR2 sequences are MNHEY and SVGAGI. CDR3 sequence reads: CASSYSVVTEAFF. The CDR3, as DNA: TGTGCCAGCAGTTACTCGGTGGTTACTGAAGCTTTCTTT.

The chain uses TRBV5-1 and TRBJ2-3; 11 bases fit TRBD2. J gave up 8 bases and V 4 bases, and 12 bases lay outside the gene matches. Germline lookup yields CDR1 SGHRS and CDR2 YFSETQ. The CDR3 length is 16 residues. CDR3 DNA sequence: TGCGCCAGCAGCCTTGCTAGCGGGAGGTCTGTGGGTACGCAGTATTTT. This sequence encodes CASSLASGRSVGTQYF.

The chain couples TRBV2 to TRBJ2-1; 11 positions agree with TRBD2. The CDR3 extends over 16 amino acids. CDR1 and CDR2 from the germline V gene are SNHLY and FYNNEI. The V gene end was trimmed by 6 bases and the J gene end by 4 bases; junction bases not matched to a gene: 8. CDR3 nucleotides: TGTGCCAGCAGCGATAGCGGGAGGGAACATTACAATGAGCAGTTCTTC. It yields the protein CASSDSGREHYNEQFF. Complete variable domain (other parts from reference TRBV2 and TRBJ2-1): EPEVTQTPSHQVTQMGQEVILRCVPISNHLYFYWYRQILGQKVEFLVSFYNNEISEKSEIFDDQFSVERPDGSNFTLKIRSTKLEDSAMYFCASSDSGREHYNEQFFGPGTRLTVL.

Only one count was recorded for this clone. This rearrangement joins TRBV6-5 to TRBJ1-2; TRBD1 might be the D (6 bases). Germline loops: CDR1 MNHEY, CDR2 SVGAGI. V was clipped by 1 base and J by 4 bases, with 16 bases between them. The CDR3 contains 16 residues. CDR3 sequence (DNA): TGTGCCAGCAGTTACTATGGCAAAGGGGGTTTCTATGGCTACACCTTC. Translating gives CASSYYGKGGFYGYTF.

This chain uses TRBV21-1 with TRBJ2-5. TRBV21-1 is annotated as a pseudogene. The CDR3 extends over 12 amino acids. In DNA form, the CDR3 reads TGTGCCAGCAGCAAAGAGGCCTCCCCGGAGTACTTC. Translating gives CASSKEASPEYF.

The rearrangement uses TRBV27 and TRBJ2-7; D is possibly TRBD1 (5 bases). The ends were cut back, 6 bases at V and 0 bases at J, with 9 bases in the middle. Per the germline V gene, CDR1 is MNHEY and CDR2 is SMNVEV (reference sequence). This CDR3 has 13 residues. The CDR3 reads CASRYRSSYEQYF. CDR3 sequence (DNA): TGTGCCAGCAGATACAGGAGCTCCTACGAGCAGTACTTC.

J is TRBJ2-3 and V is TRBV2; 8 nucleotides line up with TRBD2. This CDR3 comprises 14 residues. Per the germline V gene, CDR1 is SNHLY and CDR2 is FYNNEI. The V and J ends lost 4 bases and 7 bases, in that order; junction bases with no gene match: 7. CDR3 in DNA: TGTGCCAGCAGTGCCGAAGCGGGAGCAAATACGCAGTATTTT. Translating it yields CASSAEAGANTQYF.

This CDR3 reads CAISEPGTGPNEQYF. CDR3 DNA: TGTGCCATCAGTGAGCCCGGGACAGGGCCGAACGAGCAGTACTTC. V usage is TRBV10-3 and J usage is TRBJ2-7; 9 nucleotides match TRBD1. The V gene's germline CDR1 is ENHRY and CDR2 SYGVKD. Trimming removed 2 bases from V and 5 bases from J; junction bases left unmatched: 7. This CDR3 comprises 15 residues.

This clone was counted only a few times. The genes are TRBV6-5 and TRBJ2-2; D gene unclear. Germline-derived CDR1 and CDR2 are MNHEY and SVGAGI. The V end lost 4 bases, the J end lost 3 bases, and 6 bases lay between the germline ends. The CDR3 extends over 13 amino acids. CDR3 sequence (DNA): TGTGCCAGCAGTTTACATGACACCGGGGAGCTGTTTTTT. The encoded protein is CASSLHDTGELFF.

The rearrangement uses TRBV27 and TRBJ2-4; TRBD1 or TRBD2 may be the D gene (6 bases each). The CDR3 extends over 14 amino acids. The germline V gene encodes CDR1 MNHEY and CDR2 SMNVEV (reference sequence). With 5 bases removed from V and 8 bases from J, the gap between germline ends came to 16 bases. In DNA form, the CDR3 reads TGTGCCAGCAGTGGGACAACTCGCGGGGACATTCAGTACTTC. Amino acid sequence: CASSGTTRGDIQYF.

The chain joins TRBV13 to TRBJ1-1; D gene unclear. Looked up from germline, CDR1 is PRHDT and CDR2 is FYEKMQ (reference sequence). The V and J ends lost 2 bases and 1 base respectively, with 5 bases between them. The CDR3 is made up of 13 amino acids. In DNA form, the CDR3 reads TGTGCCAGCAGCTTACCTCAGAACACTGAAGCTTTCTTT. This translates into CASSLPQNTEAFF.

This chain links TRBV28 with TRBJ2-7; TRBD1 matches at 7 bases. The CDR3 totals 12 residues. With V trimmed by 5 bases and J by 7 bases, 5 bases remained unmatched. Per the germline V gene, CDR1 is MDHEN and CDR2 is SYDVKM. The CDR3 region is CASSPGGVEQYF. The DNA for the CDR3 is TGTGCCAGCAGTCCAGGGGGAGTTGAGCAGTACTTC.

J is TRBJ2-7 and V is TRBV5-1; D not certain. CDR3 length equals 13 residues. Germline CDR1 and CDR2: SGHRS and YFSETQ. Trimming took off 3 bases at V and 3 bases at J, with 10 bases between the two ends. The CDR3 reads CASSSALIYEQYF. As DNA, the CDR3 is TGCGCCAGCAGCTCGGCCCTGATCTACGAGCAGTACTTC.

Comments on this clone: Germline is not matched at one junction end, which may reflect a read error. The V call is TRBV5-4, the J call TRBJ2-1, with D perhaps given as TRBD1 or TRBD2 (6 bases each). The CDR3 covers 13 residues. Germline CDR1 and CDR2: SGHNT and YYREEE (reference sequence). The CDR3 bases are TGTGCCAGCAGTTTGGAGGGGGTCAATGAGCAGTTCTTC. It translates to CASSLEGVNEQFF.

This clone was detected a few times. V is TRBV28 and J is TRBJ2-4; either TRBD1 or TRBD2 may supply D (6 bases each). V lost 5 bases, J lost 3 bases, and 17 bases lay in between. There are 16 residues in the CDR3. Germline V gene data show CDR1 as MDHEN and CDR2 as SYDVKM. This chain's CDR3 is CASSPLGGVGKNIQYF. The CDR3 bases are TGTGCCAGCAGTCCCCTGGGGGGCGTCGGCAAAAACATTCAGTACTTC.

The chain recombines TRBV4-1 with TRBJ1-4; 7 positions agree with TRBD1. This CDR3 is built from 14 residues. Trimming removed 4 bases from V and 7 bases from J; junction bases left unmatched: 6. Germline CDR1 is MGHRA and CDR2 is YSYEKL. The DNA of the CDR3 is TGCGCCAGCAGCCCACTAGGGGGCTCTGAAAAACTGTTTTTT. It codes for CASSPLGGSEKLFF.

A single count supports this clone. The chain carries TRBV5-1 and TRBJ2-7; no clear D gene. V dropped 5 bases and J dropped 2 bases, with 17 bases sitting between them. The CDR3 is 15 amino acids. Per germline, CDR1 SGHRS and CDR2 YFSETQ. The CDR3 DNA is TGCGCCAGCAGTTTAGGGTTTTCGATTGCCTACGAGCAGTACTTC. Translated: CASSLGFSIAYEQYF.

CDR3 coding DNA: TGTGCCAGTTCGTTGAGCGGGAGCCCCTACGAGCAGTACTTC. Amino acid sequence: CASSLSGSPYEQYF. J is TRBJ2-7 and V is TRBV19; 8 bases are shared with TRBD2. The V gene end was trimmed by 8 bases and the J gene end by 2 bases; junction bases not matched to a gene: 8. The CDR3 is made up of 14 amino acids. CDR1 and CDR2 (germline): LNHDA, SQIVND (reference sequence).

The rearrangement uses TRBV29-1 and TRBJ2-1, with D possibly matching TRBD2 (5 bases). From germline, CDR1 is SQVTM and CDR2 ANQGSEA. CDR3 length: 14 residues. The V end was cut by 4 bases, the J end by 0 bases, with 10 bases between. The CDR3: CSVVYGDSYNEQFF. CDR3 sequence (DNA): TGCAGCGTTGTATACGGGGACTCCTACAATGAGCAGTTCTTC.

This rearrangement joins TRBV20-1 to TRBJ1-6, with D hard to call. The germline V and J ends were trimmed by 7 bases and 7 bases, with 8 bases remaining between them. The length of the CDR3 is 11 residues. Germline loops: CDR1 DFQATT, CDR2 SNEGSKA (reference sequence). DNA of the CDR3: TGCAGTGTGGCAGAAAATTCACCCCTCCACTTT. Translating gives CSVAENSPLHF.

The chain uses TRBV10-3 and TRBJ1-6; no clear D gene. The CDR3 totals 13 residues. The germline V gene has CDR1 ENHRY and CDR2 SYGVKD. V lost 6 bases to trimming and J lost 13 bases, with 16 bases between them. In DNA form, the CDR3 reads TGTGCCATCAGCCCTATGGCGTACTCTCCCCTCCACTTT. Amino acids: CAISPMAYSPLHF.

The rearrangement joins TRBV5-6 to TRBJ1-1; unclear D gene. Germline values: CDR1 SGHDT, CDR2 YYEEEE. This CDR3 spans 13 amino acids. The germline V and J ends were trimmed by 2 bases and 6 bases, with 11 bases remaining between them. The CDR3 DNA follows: TGTGCCAGCAGCTTCCTCGGACGGCCTGAAGCTTTCTTT. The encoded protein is CASSFLGRPEAFF.

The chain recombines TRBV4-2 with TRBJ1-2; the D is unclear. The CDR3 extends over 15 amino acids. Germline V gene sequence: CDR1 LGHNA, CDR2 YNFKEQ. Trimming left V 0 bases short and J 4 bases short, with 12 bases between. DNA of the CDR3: TGTGCCAGCAGCCAAGATTTAACCGGAGGCTATGGCTACACCTTC. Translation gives CASSQDLTGGYGYTF.

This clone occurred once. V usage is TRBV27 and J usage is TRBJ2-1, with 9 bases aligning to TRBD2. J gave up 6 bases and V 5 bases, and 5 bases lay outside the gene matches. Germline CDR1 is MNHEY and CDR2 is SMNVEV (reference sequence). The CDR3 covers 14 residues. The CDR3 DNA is TGTGCCAGCAGTCCCGGACTAGCGCGCAATGAGCAGTTCTTC. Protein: CASSPGLARNEQFF.

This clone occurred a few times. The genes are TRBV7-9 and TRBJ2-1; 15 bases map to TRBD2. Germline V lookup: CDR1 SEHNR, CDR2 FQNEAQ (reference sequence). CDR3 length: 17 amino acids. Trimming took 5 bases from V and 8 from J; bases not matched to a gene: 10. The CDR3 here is CASSLPGLAGGIDEQFF. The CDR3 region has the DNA TGTGCCAGCAGCCTACCGGGACTAGCGGGAGGAATAGATGAGCAGTTCTTC.

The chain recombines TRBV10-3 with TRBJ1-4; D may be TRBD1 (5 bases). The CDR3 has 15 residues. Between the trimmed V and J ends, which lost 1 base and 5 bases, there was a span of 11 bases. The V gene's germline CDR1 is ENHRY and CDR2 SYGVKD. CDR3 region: CAISEWGTGNEKLFF. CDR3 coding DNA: TGTGCCATCAGTGAGTGGGGGACGGGGAATGAAAAACTGTTTTTT.

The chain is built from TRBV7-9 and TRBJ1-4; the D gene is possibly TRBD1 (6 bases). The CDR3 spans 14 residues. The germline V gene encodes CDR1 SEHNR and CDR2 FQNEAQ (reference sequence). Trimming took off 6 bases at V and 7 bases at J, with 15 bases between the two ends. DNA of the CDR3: TGTGCCAGCAGGCAGGGAGGGGGTGTTGAAAAACTGTTTTTT. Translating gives CASRQGGGVEKLFF. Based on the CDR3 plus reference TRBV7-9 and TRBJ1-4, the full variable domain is DTGVSQNPRHKITKRGQNVTFRCDPISEHNRLYWYRQTLGQGPEFLTYFQNEAQLEKSRLLSDRFSAERPKGSFSTLEIQRTEQGDSAMYLCASRQGGGVEKLFFGSGTQLSVL.